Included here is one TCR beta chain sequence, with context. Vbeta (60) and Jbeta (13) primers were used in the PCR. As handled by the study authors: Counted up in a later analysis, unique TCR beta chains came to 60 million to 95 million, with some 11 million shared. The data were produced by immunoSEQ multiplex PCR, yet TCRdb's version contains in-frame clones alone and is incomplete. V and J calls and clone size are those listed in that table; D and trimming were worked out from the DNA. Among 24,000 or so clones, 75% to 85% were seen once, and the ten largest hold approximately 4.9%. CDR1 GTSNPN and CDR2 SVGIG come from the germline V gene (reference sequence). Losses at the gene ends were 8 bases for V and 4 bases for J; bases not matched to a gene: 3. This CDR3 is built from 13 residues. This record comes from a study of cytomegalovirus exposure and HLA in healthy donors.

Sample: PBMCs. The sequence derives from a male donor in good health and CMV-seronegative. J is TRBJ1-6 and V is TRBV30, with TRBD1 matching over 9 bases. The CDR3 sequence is CAGGQGYNSPLHF. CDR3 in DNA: TGTGCCGGCGGACAGGGGTATAATTCACCCCTCCACTTT. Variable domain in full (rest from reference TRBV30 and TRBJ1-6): SQTIHQWPATLVQPVGSPLSLECTVEGTSNPNLYWYRQAAGRGLQLLFYSVGIGQISSEVPQNLSASRPQDRQFILSSKKLLLSDSGFYLCAGGQGYNSPLHFGNGTRLTVT.